These 21 T cell receptor beta chains were sequenced from one sample in a study of T cells in Graves' hyperthyroidism and ophthalmopathy. Amplification of TCR beta CDR3 regions was performed using RNA transcripts as template. The HTBI primer set served for first-round RT-PCR of the TCR CDR3. TCRdb re-derived calls from the multiplex PCR reads in MiXCR, one entry per CDR3 protein. Of 550,000 to 700,000 distinct CDR3 sequences in the sample, roughly 46% were seen once. Sample: peripheral blood or thyroid tissue (not recorded which). These receptors all come from an adult woman with Graves' disease, either hyperthyroidism or ophthalmopathy (not recorded which).

The chain is built from TRBV10-3 and TRBJ2-7; 7 nucleotides line up with TRBD1. CDR3 length: 14 residues. CDR1 is ENHRY, CDR2 SYGVKD, per germline. The V and J ends lost 3 bases and 1 base, in that order; junction bases with no gene match: 3. The CDR3: CAISDGTVSYEQYF. CDR3 DNA sequence: TGTGCCATCAGTGACGGGACAGTATCCTACGAGCAGTACTTC.

This clonotype has a count of ten or more. The CDR3 sequence is CASSIGDSNQPQHF. The DNA of the CDR3 is TGTGCCAGTAGTATAGGGGACAGCAATCAGCCCCAGCATTTT. The V and J genes are TRBV19 and TRBJ1-5; perhaps TRBD1 as D (5 bases). The germline gives CDR1 LNHDA, CDR2 SQIVND (reference sequence). V dropped 1 base and J dropped 1 base, with 5 bases sitting between them. This CDR3 has 14 residues.

About this clonotype: Because the CDR3 is missing its conserved closing phenylalanine or tryptophan, this is likely a read error. It is unclear where the CDR3 begins or ends on the DNA, so no DNA is shown, and the CDR3 is as TCRdb lists it. The chain has TRBV15 and TRBJ2-2. Germline lookup yields CDR1 LNHNV and CDR2 YYDKDF (reference sequence). Inclusive of both ends, the CDR3 amounts to 8 amino acids. CDR3 sequence reads: CATSRPEA.

This clonotype has a handful of counts. This sequence may be a read error, since a much larger clone differs from it by one base. This CDR3 reads CASSVTRSGEQYF. The CDR3 nucleotides are TGTGCCAGCAGCGTCACGAGGTCGGGGGAGCAGTACTTC. The J gene is TRBJ2-5, the V gene TRBV7-9; D perhaps matches TRBD2 (6 bases). Germline values: CDR1 SEHNR, CDR2 FQNEAQ (reference sequence). The V gene lost 5 bases and the J gene lost 11 bases, with 18 bases spanning the gap. The CDR3 is 13 amino acids.

A note on this clonotype: The junction shows a germline mismatch at one end, possibly a read error. The chain combines TRBV6-1 with TRBJ2-2; perhaps TRBD2 as D (7 bases). From germline, CDR1 is MNHNS and CDR2 SASEGT. CDR3 length equals 17 residues. The CDR3 region is CASSFRRTASNTGGLLF. CDR3 DNA sequence: TGTGCCAGCTCCTTCCGGCGGACAGCCTCGAACACCGGGGGGCTGCTTTTT.

CDR3 in amino acids: CASSLAPSGRAPTGELFF. CDR3 in DNA: TGTGCCAGCAGCTTAGCCCCTAGCGGGAGGGCCCCCACCGGGGAGCTGTTTTTT. V and J are TRBV7-2 and TRBJ2-2; 12 bases are shared with TRBD2. Germline CDR1 is SGHTA and CDR2 is FQGNSA. The CDR3 totals 18 residues. The V and J ends lost 0 bases and 4 bases, in that order; junction bases with no gene match: 6.

The chain links TRBV5-6 to TRBJ2-7; D unresolved. Germline assignment: CDR1 SGHDT and CDR2 YYEEEE. The V gene lost 0 bases and the J gene lost 5 bases, with 9 bases spanning the gap. The CDR3 has 13 amino acids. This CDR3 reads CASSLGWAHEQYF. CDR3 nucleotides: TGTGCCAGCAGCTTGGGTTGGGCTCACGAGCAGTACTTC.

This clonotype has at least ten counts. CDR3 amino acids: CASSSRVANYGYTF. The CDR3 DNA reads as TGTGCCAGCAGCTCCAGGGTAGCTAACTATGGCTACACCTTC. This chain joins TRBV7-8 and TRBJ1-2; possible D gene TRBD1, 5 bases. Looked up from germline, CDR1 is SGHVS and CDR2 is FQNEAQ. There are 14 residues in the CDR3. The germline V and J ends were trimmed by 4 bases and 0 bases, with 9 bases remaining between them.

This clonotype appeared once. The genes are TRBV5-1 and TRBJ1-1; no clear D gene. V was clipped by 1 base and J by 1 base, with 8 bases between them. The CDR3 is made up of 14 amino acids. CDR1 is SGHRS and CDR2 is YFSETQ in the germline V gene. CDR3 amino acids: CASSLFQSNTEAFF. Here the CDR3 DNA reads TGCGCCAGCAGCTTGTTCCAGTCGAACACTGAAGCTTTCTTT.

The chain employs TRBV10-3 and TRBJ2-7; 8 bases line up with TRBD2. The CDR3 is made up of 13 amino acids. V shed 6 bases and J 4 bases; nucleotides not matched to a gene: 5. Germline V gene data show CDR1 as ENHRY and CDR2 as SYGVKD. Here the CDR3 DNA reads TGTGCCATCAGCGTCAGCGGGAGTTACGAGCAGTACTTC. Translated: CAISVSGSYEQYF.

This clonotype has only one observation. The chain has TRBV7-9 and TRBJ2-6; 10 bases fit TRBD1. The CDR3 runs to 18 residues. The ends lost 5 bases at V and 2 bases at J; junction bases unmatched: 9. Germline CDR1 is SEHNR and CDR2 is FQNEAQ (reference sequence). CDR3 region: CASSTGTGAGAGANVLTF. The CDR3 bases are TGTGCCAGCAGCACAGGGACAGGGGCTGGCGCTGGGGCCAACGTCCTGACTTTC.

The chain has TRBV7-8 and TRBJ2-5; D might be TRBD1 or TRBD2, each matching 7 bases. The CDR3 has 14 residues. CDR1 SGHVS and CDR2 FQNEAQ come from the germline V gene. With 5 bases removed from V and 4 bases from J, the gap between germline ends came to 14 bases. CDR3 in DNA: TGTGCCAGCAGCAGACAGGGCGGGAGAGAGACCCAGTACTTC. This sequence encodes CASSRQGGRETQYF.

This clonotype came up many times. V usage is TRBV19 and J usage is TRBJ1-1; D gene unclear. The CDR3 runs to 13 residues. Germline CDR1 is LNHDA and CDR2 is SQIVND (reference sequence). Trimming shortened V by 7 bases and J by 0 bases, and 9 bases separated the two germline ends. This CDR3 reads CASTAILNTEAFF. CDR3 nucleotides: TGTGCCAGTACCGCCATCCTGAACACTGAAGCTTTCTTT.

This clonotype was seen more than once but under ten times. The chain recombines TRBV10-2 with TRBJ2-7; D is uncertain. The V and J ends lost 4 bases and 3 bases respectively, with 13 bases between them. The CDR3 extends over 14 amino acids. Germline CDR1 is WSHSY and CDR2 is SAAADI. In DNA, the CDR3 is TGCGCCAGCAGTGTTAGCTTAGGAGTCTACGAGCAGTACTTC. Encoded protein: CASSVSLGVYEQYF.

Concerning this clonotype itself: Possible read error: a much larger clone is one base away. This chain connects TRBV6-6 to TRBJ2-7; D not certain. The germline V gene encodes CDR1 MNHNY and CDR2 SVGAGI (reference sequence). The CDR3 covers 15 residues. The DNA for the CDR3 is TGTGCCAGCACTCCCGTACTCACGAGGACCTACAAGCAGTACTTC. Its protein product is CASTPVLTRTYKQYF.

This clonotype has ten or more counts. The CDR3 reads CASSQRDGLKPLHF. CDR3 DNA: TGTGCCAGCAGCCAAAGGGACGGCCTCAAACCCCTCCACTTT. The J gene is TRBJ1-6, the V gene TRBV3-1; tentatively, D is TRBD1 (5 bases). CDR3 length equals 14 residues. V dropped 2 bases and J dropped 12 bases, with 14 bases sitting between them. Germline CDR1 LGHDT, CDR2 YNNKEL (reference sequence).

This clonotype was counted at least ten times. The J gene is TRBJ2-7, the V gene TRBV5-8; maybe TRBD1 (5 bases). Trimming pared 3 bases from V and 3 bases from J, leaving 10 bases between. CDR3 length equals 13 residues. Germline V gene lookup returns CDR1 SGHTS and CDR2 YDEGEE. The CDR3 bases are TGTGCCAGCAGCTGGGGCCCACTCTACGAGCAGTACTTC. This codes for CASSWGPLYEQYF.

The sample holds a few counts of this clonotype. The V call is TRBV7-3, the J call TRBJ1-2; D might be TRBD1 (5 bases). The CDR3 has 14 amino acids. The germline V and J ends were trimmed by 5 bases and 0 bases, with 10 bases remaining between them. Germline values: CDR1 SGHTA, CDR2 FQGTGA. The CDR3 bases are TGTGCCAGCAGCACCGGGACCCCTAACTATGGCTACACCTTC. Its translation: CASSTGTPNYGYTF.

A single count supports this clonotype. At one of its ends the junction is not consistent with the germline gene, which may arise from a read error. The gene calls are TRBV10-2 and TRBJ1-2; possible D gene TRBD1, 5 bases. The germline V gene encodes CDR1 WSHSY and CDR2 SAAADI. The CDR3 consists of 15 residues. The CDR3 sequence is CASSSPGHLNYGYTF. CDR3 nucleotide sequence: TGTGCCAGCAGCAGTCCAGGACACTTGAACTATGGCTACACCTTC.

J is TRBJ1-2 and V is TRBV4-1, with TRBD1 as a possible D gene (5 bases). This CDR3 contains 16 residues. CDR1 is MGHRA, CDR2 YSYEKL, per germline. V lost 1 base, J lost 5 bases, and 17 bases lay in between. The CDR3 nucleotides are TGCGCCAGCAGCCAAGCCTTCCCCCAGGGCGGGTATGGCTACACCTTC. It is translated as CASSQAFPQGGYGYTF.

This clonotype has at least ten counts. V and J are TRBV28 and TRBJ2-5; D gene ambiguous. From germline, CDR1 is MDHEN and CDR2 SYDVKM. Trimming cost V 5 bases and J 4 bases, with 14 bases left between them. CDR3 length equals 14 residues. CDR3 in amino acids: CASSRQESGETQYF. CDR3 nucleotides: TGTGCCAGCAGTCGGCAGGAGAGTGGAGAGACCCAGTACTTC.